This T cell receptor beta chain originates from a study of CXCR3-negative and CXCR3-positive naive CD8 T cells. Whole-study results and caveats: Both naive subsets, CXCR3-negative and CXCR3-positive, displayed similar TRBV-TRBJ usage, unlike memory cells. Naive subsets were similarly diverse, while memory CD8+ repertoires were much less diverse. Once cells were cryopreserved, CXCR3 expression went down partly, and most assays used fresh PBMCs. Naive subsets did not differ in surface CD5, and the authors estimated TCR strength using properties of the TRB CDR3.

UMI-labeled 5' RACE yielded the TRB cDNA libraries. TCRdb re-called the 5' RACE reads and catalogs CDR3 proteins one per entry, DNA excluded. This listing includes about 38,000 distinct CDR3 sequences. Notes on this clonotype: The antigen is not known.

Germline lookup yields CDR1 SGHRS and CDR2 YFSETQ. This CDR3 spans 14 amino acids. Sample: memory CD8+ T cells from blood. The chain is built from TRBV5-1 and TRBJ1-1. The clonotype comes from a human donor in good health. Some clones in this sample may be carry-over from other donors' samples. CDR3 region: CASSLGLSDTEAFF.